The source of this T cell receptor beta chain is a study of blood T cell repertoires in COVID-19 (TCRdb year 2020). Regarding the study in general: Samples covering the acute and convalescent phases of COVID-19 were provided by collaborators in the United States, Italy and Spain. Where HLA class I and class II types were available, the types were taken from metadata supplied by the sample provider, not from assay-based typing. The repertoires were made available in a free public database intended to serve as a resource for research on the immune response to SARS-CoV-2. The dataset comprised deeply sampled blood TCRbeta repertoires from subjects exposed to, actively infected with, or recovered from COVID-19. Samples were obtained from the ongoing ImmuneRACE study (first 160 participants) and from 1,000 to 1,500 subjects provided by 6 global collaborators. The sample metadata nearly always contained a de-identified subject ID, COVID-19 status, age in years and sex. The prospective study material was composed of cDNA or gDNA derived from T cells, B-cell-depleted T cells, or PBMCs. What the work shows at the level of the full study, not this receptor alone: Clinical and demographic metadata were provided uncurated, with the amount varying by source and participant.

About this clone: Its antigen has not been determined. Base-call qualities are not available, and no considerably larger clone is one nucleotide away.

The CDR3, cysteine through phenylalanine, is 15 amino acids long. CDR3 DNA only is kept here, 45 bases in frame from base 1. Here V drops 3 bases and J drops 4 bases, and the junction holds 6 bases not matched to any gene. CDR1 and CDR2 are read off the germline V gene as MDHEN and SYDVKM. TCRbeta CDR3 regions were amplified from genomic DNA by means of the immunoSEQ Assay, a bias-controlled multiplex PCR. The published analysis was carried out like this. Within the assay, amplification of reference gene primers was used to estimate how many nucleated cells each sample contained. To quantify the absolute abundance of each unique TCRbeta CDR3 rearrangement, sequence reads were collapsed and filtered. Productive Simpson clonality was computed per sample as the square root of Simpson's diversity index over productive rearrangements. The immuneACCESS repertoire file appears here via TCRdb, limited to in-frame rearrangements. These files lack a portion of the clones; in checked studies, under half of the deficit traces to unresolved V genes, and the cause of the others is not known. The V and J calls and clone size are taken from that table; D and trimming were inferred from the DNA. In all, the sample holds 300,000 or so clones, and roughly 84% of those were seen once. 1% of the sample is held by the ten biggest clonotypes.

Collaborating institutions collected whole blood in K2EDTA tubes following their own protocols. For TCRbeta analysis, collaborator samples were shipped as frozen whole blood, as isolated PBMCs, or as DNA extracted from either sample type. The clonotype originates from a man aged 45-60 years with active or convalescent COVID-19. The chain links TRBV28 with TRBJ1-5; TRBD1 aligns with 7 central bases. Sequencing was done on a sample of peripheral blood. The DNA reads TGTGCCAGCAGTTTGACAGGGCAGAGGAATCAGCCCCAGCATTTT. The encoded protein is CASSLTGQRNQPQHF.